This entry features one T cell receptor beta chain sequence. Trimming stripped 1 base from V and 3 bases from J, with 12 bases between. The CDR3 runs to 15 residues. Germline CDR1 SGHTA, CDR2 FQGNSA. The second PCR ran about 6 to 12 cycles with a sample-barcoded 5' primer and J-beta primers. MiXCR, applied by TCRdb to the 5' RACE reads, yields one record per CDR3 protein. The sample comprises 1 million or so distinct CDR3 sequences, approximately 26% of which are singletons, and about 0.8% rests with the top ten. The data are from a study of blood T cells in healthy people across ages. The same data also contributed to another study, on T cells of mothers and their children. From that second work: Added by the second PCR's M1S primer were sample barcodes and 2-4 random nucleotides.

The sample comprised blood. The receptor comes from a girl aged 2-10 years in good health. The J gene is TRBJ1-1, the V gene TRBV7-2; D unclear. This chain's CDR3 is CASSLGRRGYTEAFF. Here the CDR3 DNA reads TGTGCCAGCAGCTTAGGCCGTAGAGGGTACACTGAAGCTTTCTTT. The variable domain in full, with the rest retrieved from reference TRBV7-2 and TRBJ1-1, is GAGVSQSPSNKVTEKGKDVELRCDPISGHTALYWYRQSLGQGLEFLIYFQGNSAPDKSGLPSDRFSAERTGGSVSTLTIQRTQQEDSAVYLCASSLGRRGYTEAFFGQGTRLTVV.